Shown below are 5 T cell receptor beta chains from a single sample sequenced in a study of graft-versus-host responses after intestinal transplantation. The assay was immunoSEQ multiplex PCR, and TCRdb's table has in-frame clones only and misses some. The sample holds 90,000 or so clones, about four fifths seen once. Antigens of these TCRs are unknown. This material consisted of unstimulated CD4+ T cells sorted from spleen or lymph node cells, taken before intestinal transplant. These receptors all stem from a human donor who received an intestinal transplant.

The rearrangement uses TRBV28 and TRBJ1-2; 9 nucleotides agree with TRBD1. The CDR3 totals 13 residues. With 2 bases clipped from V and 12 bases from J, the junction kept 7 bases outside the gene matches. In germline, CDR1 is MDHEN, CDR2 SYDVKM. The CDR3 coding sequence is TGTGCCAGCAGTTTAAGGACAGGGGAGGAGCACACCTTC. Protein: CASSLRTGEEHTF.

The rearrangement uses TRBV5-1 and TRBJ2-3; 9 bases agree with TRBD2. This CDR3 is built from 16 residues. Trimming at V came to 4 bases and at J to 4 bases, leaving 10 bases not matched to a gene. Germline assignment: CDR1 SGHRS and CDR2 YFSETQ. The CDR3, as DNA: TGCGCCAGCAGCCCTTATAGCGGGAGAGGGCCAGATACGCAGTATTTT. Amino acids: CASSPYSGRGPDTQYF.

The V and J genes are TRBV7-9 and TRBJ2-2; no firm D call. The V end lost 1 base, the J end lost 0 bases, and 3 bases lay between the germline ends. The CDR3 is 14 residues long. Germline V gives CDR1 SEHNR, CDR2 FQNEAQ (reference sequence). CDR3 region: CASSLVTNTGELFF. CDR3 coding DNA: TGTGCCAGCAGCTTAGTCACGAACACCGGGGAGCTGTTTTTT. The full variable domain, with the rest looked up from reference TRBV7-9 and TRBJ2-2, is DTGVSQNPRHKITKRGQNVTFRCDPISEHNRLYWYRQTLGQGPEFLTYFQNEAQLEKSRLLSDRFSAERPKGSFSTLEIQRTEQGDSAMYLCASSLVTNTGELFFGEGSRLTVL.

The V call is TRBV7-6, the J call TRBJ1-3; a weak D match, TRBD1 (6 bases). CDR3 length equals 16 residues. V was cut by 1 base and J by 3 bases, with 13 bases left in between. Germline CDR1 SGHVS, CDR2 FNYEAQ. This CDR3 reads CASSLVAGAGGNTIYF. The CDR3 bases are TGTGCCAGCAGCTTAGTGGCGGGGGCAGGTGGAAACACCATATATTTT. Together with reference TRBV7-6 and TRBJ1-3, the CDR3 gives the full variable domain: GAGVSQSPRYKVTKRGQDVALRCDPISGHVSLYWYRQALGQGPEFLTYFNYEAQQDKSGLPNDRFSAERPEGSISTLTIQRTEQRDSAMYRCASSLVAGAGGNTIYFGEGSWLTVV.

This chain connects TRBV7-8 to TRBJ2-3, with 7 positions matching TRBD2. The CDR3 loop spans 15 amino acids. Germline CDR1 SGHVS, CDR2 FQNEAQ. After removal of 2 bases from V and 0 bases from J, the junction contained 2 bases not matched to a gene. CDR3 sequence (DNA): TGTGCCAGCAGCTTATGGGACTATAGCACAGATACGCAGTATTTT. As protein: CASSLWDYSTDTQYF. The full variable domain, in which reference TRBV7-8 and TRBJ2-3 provide the parts outside the CDR3, is GAGVSQSPRYKVAKRGQDVALRCDPISGHVSLFWYQQALGQGPEFLTYFQNEAQLDKSGLPSDRFFAERPEGSVSTLKIQRTQQEDSAVYLCASSLWDYSTDTQYFGPGTRLTVL.